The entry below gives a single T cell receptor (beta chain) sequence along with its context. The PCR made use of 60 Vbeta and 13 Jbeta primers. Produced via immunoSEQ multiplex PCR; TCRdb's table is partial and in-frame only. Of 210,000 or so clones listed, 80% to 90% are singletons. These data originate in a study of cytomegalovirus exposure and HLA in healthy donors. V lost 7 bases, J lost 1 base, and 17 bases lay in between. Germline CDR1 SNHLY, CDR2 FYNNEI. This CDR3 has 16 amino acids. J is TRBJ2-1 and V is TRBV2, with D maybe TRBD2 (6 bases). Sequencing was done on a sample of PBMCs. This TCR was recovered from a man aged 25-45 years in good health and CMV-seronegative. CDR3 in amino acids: CASMGSPAGSYNEQFF. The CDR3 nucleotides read TGTGCCAGCATGGGCAGCCCCGCGGGGTCCTACAATGAGCAGTTCTTC.